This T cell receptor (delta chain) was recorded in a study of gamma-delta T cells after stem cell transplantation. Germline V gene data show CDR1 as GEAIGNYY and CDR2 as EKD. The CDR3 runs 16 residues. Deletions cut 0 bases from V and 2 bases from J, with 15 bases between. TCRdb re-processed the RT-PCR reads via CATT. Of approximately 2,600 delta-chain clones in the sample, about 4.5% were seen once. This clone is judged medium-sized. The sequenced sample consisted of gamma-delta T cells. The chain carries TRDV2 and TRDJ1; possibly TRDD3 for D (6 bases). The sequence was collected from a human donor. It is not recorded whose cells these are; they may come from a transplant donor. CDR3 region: CACDTVGVRGTDKLIF. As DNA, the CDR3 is TGTGCCTGTGACACCGTGGGGGTCAGGGGGACCGATAAACTCATCTTT.